These 17 T cell receptor beta chains were all obtained from the same sample, sequenced in a study of patients and donors after allogeneic stem cell transplantation. A single record per CDR3 protein comes from TCRdb applying MiXCR to the RT-PCR reads. The profile shows about 96,000 distinct CDR3 sequences, 45% to 50% of them singletons. Sequenced: blood, either unsorted or a sorted T cell fraction (not recorded which). The receptors originated from a human donor who was either an allogeneic HSCT recipient or a stem cell or donor lymphocyte infusion donor (not recorded which). It is not recorded whose cells these are; they may come from a transplant donor.

In this sample, this clonotype turned up a few times. The rearrangement links TRBV20-1 to TRBJ1-1; no firm D call. V was shortened by 1 base and J by 6 bases, with 15 bases between the two germline ends. The CDR3 runs to 14 residues. From germline, CDR1 is DFQATT and CDR2 SNEGSKA (reference sequence). In DNA form, the CDR3 reads TGCAGTGCTAGAGCCGGAGGGCTTGGGGCTGAAGCTTTCTTT. Its protein product is CSARAGGLGAEAFF.

The DNA of the CDR3 is TGTGCCAGCTCACCAAACGTGGGTTTCACTGAAGCTTTCTTT. Translating gives CASSPNVGFTEAFF. This chain uses TRBV18 with TRBJ1-1, with D uncertain. Trimming took off 2 bases at V and 4 bases at J, with 11 bases between the two ends. The CDR3 consists of 14 residues. CDR1 is KGHSH, CDR2 LQKENI, per germline.

CDR3 region: CASTGGGSLKFF. CDR3 bases: TGTGCCAGCACCGGTGGGGGGAGCTTGAAGTTCTTC. The chain combines TRBV7-2 with TRBJ2-1; weak D call: TRBD2 (6 bases). The CDR3 sequence is 12 residues long. Looked up from germline, CDR1 is SGHTA and CDR2 is FQGNSA. Trimming cost V 7 bases and J 14 bases, with 18 bases left between them.

This clonotype has a single count. This chain connects TRBV29-1 to TRBJ2-1; maybe TRBD2 (6 bases). V was shortened by 2 bases and J by 7 bases, with 12 bases between the two germline ends. The germline V gene encodes CDR1 SQVTM and CDR2 ANQGSEA. This CDR3 spans 13 amino acids. CDR3 protein: CSVEFPSANEQFF. The CDR3 coding sequence is TGCAGCGTTGAATTCCCTAGCGCAAATGAGCAGTTCTTC.

This clonotype was counted a few times. The CDR3 sequence is CASSPSRGRANYGYTF. In DNA form, the CDR3 reads TGTGCCAGCAGCCCTAGCAGGGGGCGAGCTAACTATGGCTACACCTTC. V usage is TRBV12-3 or TRBV12-4 and J usage is TRBJ1-2; 8 bases agree with TRBD1. V was clipped by 6 bases and J by 0 bases; unmatched bases: 9. The CDR3 has 16 residues.

This clonotype was recorded a few times. The rearrangement joins TRBV28 to TRBJ1-5, with D maybe TRBD1 (5 bases). This CDR3 is 17 amino acids long. Germline CDR1 MDHEN, CDR2 SYDVKM. Trimming took 1 base from V and 2 from J, leaving 15 bases between them. The CDR3 spells CASSLYPGAGGNQPQHF. The CDR3 DNA is TGTGCCAGCAGTTTATACCCCGGGGCCGGTGGCAATCAGCCCCAGCATTTT.

This chain joins TRBV4-2 and TRBJ1-6; no reliable D call. Germline CDR1 reads LGHNA; CDR2 reads YNFKEQ. This CDR3 spans 15 amino acids. The germline V and J ends were trimmed by 1 base and 5 bases, with 9 bases remaining between them. CDR3 DNA: TGTGCCAGCAGCCAAGCTCGAGTTGATAATTCACCCCTCCACTTT. This codes for CASSQARVDNSPLHF.

J is TRBJ1-4 and V is TRBV12-3 or TRBV12-4; TRBD1 matches at 9 bases. There are 14 residues in the CDR3. The junction had 5 bases not matched to a gene; V was cut back by 5 bases and J by 7 bases. Here the CDR3 DNA reads TGTGCCAGCAGTGCACAGGGGGCTGGTGAAAAACTGTTTTTT. Translation gives CASSAQGAGEKLFF.

The chain employs TRBV29-1 and TRBJ2-5; 9 bases are shared with TRBD2. J lost 5 bases, V lost 6 bases, and 10 bases had no gene match. CDR3 length: 14 amino acids. Per germline, CDR1 SQVTM and CDR2 ANQGSEA. CDR3: CSVDGLAGTETQYF. The CDR3 region has the DNA TGCAGCGTAGACGGCCTAGCGGGAACGGAGACCCAGTACTTC.

The gene calls are TRBV27 and TRBJ1-6, with TRBD1 matching over 7 bases. This CDR3 has 15 residues. The junction had 5 bases not matched to a gene; V was cut back by 8 bases and J by 1 base. Germline V lookup: CDR1 MNHEY, CDR2 SMNVEV (reference sequence). The CDR3 DNA sequence: TGTGCCAGCGGAAGGACAGGATCCTATAATTCACCCCTCCACTTT. It specifies CASGRTGSYNSPLHF.

The rearrangement links TRBV12-3 or TRBV12-4 to TRBJ1-6; unclear D gene. The CDR3 is made up of 16 amino acids. Between the trimmed V and J ends, which lost 6 bases and 6 bases, there was a span of 18 bases. This CDR3 reads CASSLLTAGGNSPLHF. In nucleotides, the CDR3 is TGTGCCAGCAGCCTGTTAACGGCAGGAGGTAATTCACCCCTCCACTTT.

The chain is built from TRBV2 and TRBJ1-2; 8 bases are a match to TRBD1. There are 15 residues in the CDR3. V lost 3 bases and J lost 4; bases outside the gene matches: 7. Germline CDR1 and CDR2: SNHLY and FYNNEI. The DNA for the CDR3 is TGTGCCAGCAGTGACCAGGGGGCGCGAGGCTATGGCTACACCTTC. This sequence encodes CASSDQGARGYGYTF.

This clonotype occurred a few times. This chain joins TRBV12-3 or TRBV12-4 and TRBJ1-1; D might be TRBD1 (6 bases). V gave up 0 bases and J gave up 3 bases, with 11 bases separating them. CDR3 size: 15 residues. The DNA of the CDR3 is TGTGCCAGCAGTTTAGCAGACAGGTGGTACACTGAAGCTTTCTTT. Its protein is CASSLADRWYTEAFF.

The V gene is TRBV29-1, the J gene TRBJ1-5; no clear D. Per germline, CDR1 SQVTM and CDR2 ANQGSEA. Trimming stripped 4 bases from V and 3 bases from J, with 10 bases between. The CDR3 loop spans 13 amino acids. In DNA, the CDR3 is TGCAGCGTTGGATCGGGGATCAATCAGCCCCAGCATTTT. Amino acid sequence: CSVGSGINQPQHF. The whole variable domain, remainder taken from reference TRBV29-1 and TRBJ1-5, is SAVISQKPSRDICQRGTSLTIQCQVDSQVTMMFWYRQQPGQSLTLIATANQGSEATYESGFVIDKFPISRPNLTFSTLTVSNMSPEDSSIYLCSVGSGINQPQHFGDGTRLSIL.

In its sample, this clonotype was seen once. The chain combines TRBV7-6 with TRBJ1-2; perhaps TRBD1 as D (6 bases). In germline, CDR1 is SGHVS, CDR2 FNYEAQ. The V end was cut by 3 bases, the J end by 7 bases, with 18 bases between. CDR3 length: 15 amino acids. DNA of the CDR3: TGTGCCAGCAGCTTGCTGATCGGGGGCTCATCTGGCTACACCTTC. The encoded protein is CASSLLIGGSSGYTF.

The rearrangement uses TRBV4-2 and TRBJ2-7, with D uncertain. Trimming stripped 1 base from V and 10 bases from J, with 11 bases between. The germline gives CDR1 LGHNA, CDR2 YNFKEQ. The CDR3 length is 12 residues. The CDR3 protein is CASSQGRSPQYF. In nucleotides, the CDR3 is TGTGCCAGCAGCCAAGGACGGTCACCCCAGTACTTC.

This clonotype has just a few counts. The chain joins TRBV7-9 to TRBJ1-6; 8 bases line up with TRBD1. J lost 10 bases, V lost 5 bases, and 13 bases had no gene match. The CDR3 spans 16 residues. CDR1 is SEHNR, CDR2 FQNEAQ, per germline (reference sequence). CDR3 amino acids: CASSRAYRGNGSPLHF. The CDR3 nucleotides are TGTGCCAGCAGCCGAGCCTACAGGGGGAACGGGTCACCCCTCCACTTT.